This T cell receptor (beta chain) was recovered during a study of T cells after yellow fever vaccination. Study results and limitations: The study noted that FACS-sorted repertoires could contain abundant clonotypes contaminating from the bulk population. Among all clonotypes, a small share was observed in both CD4 and CD8 compartments. In post-booster samples, most primary-vaccination clones reappeared (about 97% CD4, roughly 89% CD8). The secondary response was weaker, and its peak arrived faster, on day 5 versus 15.

This clonotype was seen ten or more times. The antigen is undetermined. MiXCR, run by TCRdb on the 5' RACE reads, gives a single entry per CDR3 protein. The table lists roughly 260,000 distinct CDR3 sequences, 10% to 15% of them singletons. CDR1 SEHNR and CDR2 FQNEAQ come from the germline V gene (reference sequence). V was clipped by 2 bases and J by 0 bases, with 10 bases between them. The CDR3 loop spans 16 amino acids. The chain recombines TRBV7-9 with TRBJ2-2; the D gene could be TRBD1 or TRBD2 (5 bases each). The sequence derives from a man younger than 45 who received the YFV17D yellow fever vaccine. The specimen was CD4+ T cells sorted from PBMCs, collected 45 days after the yellow fever booster vaccination. The CDR3 protein is CASSLRDLSNTGELFF. The CDR3 DNA follows: TGTGCCAGCAGCTTAAGGGACCTATCGAACACCGGGGAGCTGTTTTTT.